The rows below give T cell receptor beta chains drawn from one sample of a study of T cell repertoires in cytomegalovirus infection. TCRdb itself ran the reads through MiXCR, one entry per CDR3 protein. The sample consists of around 330,000 distinct CDR3 sequences, about a sixth of them appearing once. The sample taken for sequencing was PBMCs. The origin of the receptors is a human donor in good health (CMV status not recorded). Some clones in this sample may be carry-over from other donors' samples. The CDR3 runs from the conserved cysteine through the conserved F or W. D genes are given only for firm matches. Clone size is not always given. Where it is, it says once, few, many or a class for expanded clones.

len	d_gene	abundance	v_gene	j_gene	CDR3aa	CDR3nt
16	.	.	TRBV7-9	TRBJ1-4	CASSFLPGRANEKLFF	TGTGCCAGCAGCTTCCTTCCGGGACGGGCTAATGAAAAACTGTTTTTT
15	.	many	TRBV5-4	TRBJ1-1	CASSSPGTRPVEAFF	TGTGCCAGCAGCTCCCCTGGGACGCGACCTGTTGAAGCTTTCTTT
15	.	many	TRBV2	TRBJ2-3	CASGLRTDSTDTQYF	TGTGCCAGCGGCTTACGGACGGATAGCACAGATACGCAGTATTTT
15	TRBD1	.	TRBV6-5	TRBJ1-5	CASSPDRGGNRPQHF	TGTGCCAGCAGTCCGGACAGGGGAGGAAATAGGCCCCAGCATTTT
16	.	few	TRBV7-9	TRBJ2-5	CASSPSGRLYQETQYF	TGTGCCAGCAGCCCCTCCGGACGGCTGTACCAAGAGACCCAGTACTTC
12	.	few	TRBV28	TRBJ2-1	CASSSQYNEQFF	TGTGCCAGCAGTTCCCAGTACAATGAGCAGTTCTTC
15	.	.	TRBV20-1	TRBJ1-5	CSARNAEGSNQPQHF	TGCAGTGCTAGAAATGCCGAGGGGAGCAATCAGCCCCAGCATTTT
15	.	few	TRBV12-3/TRBV12-4	TRBJ2-3	CASKVWSGATDTQYF	TGTGCCAGCAAAGTGTGGTCGGGGGCCACAGATACGCAGTATTTT
17	TRBD1	.	TRBV12-3/TRBV12-4	TRBJ1-2	CASSLTGGQGRNYGYTF	TGTGCCAGCAGTTTAACGGGAGGACAGGGACGGAACTATGGCTACACCTTC
15	TRBD2	.	TRBV5-4	TRBJ2-1	CASSTTSGSYNEQFF	TGTGCCAGCAGCACGACTAGCGGCTCCTACAATGAGCAGTTCTTC
16	TRBD2	.	TRBV20-1	TRBJ2-7	CSAPRLAGGPYYEQYF	TGCAGTGCTCCCCGACTAGCGGGGGGGCCTTACTACGAGCAGTACTTC
16	TRBD1	few	TRBV6-2/TRBV6-3	TRBJ1-2	CASSYSILQGTYGYTF	TGTGCCAGCAGTTACTCGATCCTACAGGGGACCTATGGCTACACCTTC
16	TRBD1	.	TRBV9	TRBJ1-1	CASSVDTGGRNTEAFF	TGTGCCAGCAGCGTAGACACAGGGGGTCGGAACACTGAAGCTTTCTTT
12	.	.	TRBV19	TRBJ1-2	CASKAENYGYTF	TGTGCCAGTAAGGCGGAGAACTATGGCTACACCTTC
17	.	few	TRBV3-1	TRBJ1-5	CASSRLGGLGSNQPQHF	TGTGCCAGCAGCCGCCTCGGGGGGTTAGGAAGCAATCAGCCCCAGCATTTT
16	.	.	TRBV20-1	TRBJ1-1	CSARGWQRGGVTEAFF	TGCAGTGCTAGAGGATGGCAAAGGGGGGGAGTCACTGAAGCTTTCTTT
15	TRBD1	.	TRBV9	TRBJ1-1	CASSGTGLGNTEAFF	TGTGCCAGCAGCGGGACAGGCTTAGGGAACACTGAAGCTTTCTTT
12	.	.	TRBV7-9	TRBJ1-3	CASSGNSNTIYF	TGTGCCAGCAGCGGAAACAGCAACACCATATATTTT
13	.	.	TRBV3-1	TRBJ2-2	CASSQAGIGELFF	TGTGCCAGCAGCCAAGCAGGAATCGGGGAGCTGTTTTTT
13	TRBD1	many	TRBV6-1	TRBJ2-7	CASGWDRTYEQYF	TGTGCCAGCGGCTGGGACAGGACCTACGAGCAGTACTTC
14	.	few	TRBV7-9	TRBJ1-6	CASKADRRYSPLHF	TGTGCCAGCAAGGCCGACAGGCGATATTCACCCCTCCACTTT
16	.	.	TRBV6-2/TRBV6-3	TRBJ1-1	CASSYSRTATYTEAFF	TGTGCCAGCAGTTACTCGCGGACAGCCACTTACACTGAAGCTTTCTTT
11	.	many	TRBV19	TRBJ2-7	CASSEDYEQYF	TGTGCCAGTAGTGAGGACTACGAGCAGTACTTC
14	TRBD1	.	TRBV6-5	TRBJ1-5	CASSPGTAARPQHF	TGTGCCAGCAGTCCCGGGACAGCCGCGCGGCCCCAGCATTTT
12	.	few	TRBV20-1	TRBJ2-7	CSASKSPYEQYF	TGCAGTGCTTCTAAAAGTCCCTACGAGCAGTACTTC
13	.	few	TRBV18	TRBJ2-5	CASSLDRWETQYF	TGTGCCAGCTCCCTGGACAGATGGGAGACCCAGTACTTC
14	TRBD1	.	TRBV20-1	TRBJ2-3	CSAQRDRGADTQYF	TGCAGTGCGCAACGGGACAGGGGAGCAGATACGCAGTATTTT
13	.	.	TRBV12-3/TRBV12-4	TRBJ1-2	CASSNLGHYGYTF	TGTGCCAGCAGTAACCTGGGGCACTATGGCTACACCTTC
16	TRBD1	many	TRBV7-2	TRBJ2-7	CASSSPTGTVAYEQYF	TGTGCCAGCAGCTCACCGACCGGGACAGTGGCCTACGAGCAGTACTTC
15	TRBD1	few	TRBV13	TRBJ1-2	CASSPRTGKTRGYTF	TGTGCCAGCAGCCCAAGGACAGGCAAAACCCGTGGCTACACCTTC
14	TRBD2	.	TRBV6-1	TRBJ2-5	CASTWGGTQETQYF	TGTGCCAGCACCTGGGGGGGGACCCAAGAGACCCAGTACTTC
14	.	.	TRBV7-8	TRBJ2-5	CASSFETAQETQYF	TGTGCCAGCAGCTTCGAGACAGCACAAGAGACCCAGTACTTC
15	TRBD1	.	TRBV4-1	TRBJ1-3	CASRPGQGSGNTIYF	TGCGCCAGCAGACCGGGACAGGGATCTGGAAACACCATATATTTT
14	.	many	TRBV18	TRBJ1-5	CASSPGAGNQPQHF	TGTGCCAGCAGCCCGGGGGCCGGGAATCAGCCCCAGCATTTT
15	TRBD1	few	TRBV25-1	TRBJ2-4	CASSLAGTGENIQYF	TGTGCCAGCAGCCTTGCCGGGACAGGGGAAAACATTCAGTACTTC
18	TRBD2	.	TRBV6-2/TRBV6-3	TRBJ2-1	CASSFLGLAESSYNEQFF	TGTGCCAGCAGTTTTTTAGGACTAGCGGAAAGCTCCTACAATGAGCAGTTCTTC
15	TRBD1	many	TRBV7-8	TRBJ2-5	CASSWGRTGVETQYF	TGTGCCAGCAGCTGGGGTAGGACAGGGGTGGAGACCCAGTACTTC
13	.	many	TRBV29-1	TRBJ2-4	CSVERGRKNIQYF	TGCAGCGTTGAAAGGGGACGGAAAAACATTCAGTACTTC
12	.	many	TRBV7-8	TRBJ1-5	CASSPVGQPQHF	TGTGCCAGCAGCCCGGTGGGGCAGCCCCAGCATTTT
14	.	many	TRBV7-2	TRBJ1-1	CASSLTGSNTEAFF	TGTGCCAGCAGCTTAACAGGATCGAACACTGAAGCTTTCTTT
16	.	many	TRBV12-5	TRBJ1-5	CASGKEVWGSNQPQHF	TGTGCTAGTGGAAAAGAGGTATGGGGTAGCAATCAGCCCCAGCATTTT
13	.	few	TRBV3-1	TRBJ1-1	CASSQTHNTEAFF	TGTGCCAGCAGCCAAACACACAACACTGAAGCTTTCTTT
15	.	.	TRBV29-1	TRBJ2-5	CSTRNWGVYQETQYF	TGCAGCACCCGAAACTGGGGCGTTTACCAAGAGACCCAGTACTTC
15	TRBD1	.	TRBV27	TRBJ2-1	CASRRTGITYNEQFF	TGTGCCAGCAGACGGACAGGGATTACCTACAATGAGCAGTTCTTC
16	.	many	TRBV7-2	TRBJ2-1	CASSSRQGGSYNEQFF	TGTGCCAGCAGCTCCCGACAGGGAGGGTCCTACAATGAGCAGTTCTTC
15	.	.	TRBV5-1	TRBJ1-6	CASSTGTPPNSPLHF	TGCGCCAGCAGCACCGGGACACCACCTAATTCACCCCTCCACTTT
15	.	few	TRBV7-2	TRBJ1-3	CASSLAQMGGNTIYF	TGTGCCAGCAGCTTAGCCCAAATGGGGGGAAACACCATATATTTT
14	.	many	TRBV12-3/TRBV12-4	TRBJ1-3	CASSFSGSWNTIYF	TGTGCCAGCAGTTTTAGTGGATCCTGGAACACCATATATTTT
16	.	.	TRBV4-2	TRBJ2-7	CASSQADLQVSYEQYF	TGTGCCAGCAGCCAAGCAGATTTACAGGTATCCTACGAGCAGTACTTC
14	.	few	TRBV5-5	TRBJ2-7	CASSLLAGSYEQYF	TGTGCCAGCAGCTTGTTGGCAGGGAGCTACGAGCAGTACTTC
14	.	.	TRBV7-9	TRBJ2-2	CASSFFGNTGELFF	TGTGCCAGCAGCTTCTTCGGGAACACCGGGGAGCTGTTTTTT
18	TRBD1	many	TRBV7-2	TRBJ1-2	CASSLDVRAGGPNYGYTF	TGTGCCAGCAGCTTAGACGTGAGGGCAGGGGGCCCGAACTATGGCTACACCTTC
14	.	.	TRBV6-5	TRBJ2-3	CASRRGTNTDTQYF	TGTGCCAGCAGGAGGGGGACTAACACAGATACGCAGTATTTT
17	.	many	TRBV7-2	TRBJ2-5	CASSLVPTRQGGETQYF	TGTGCCAGCAGCTTAGTCCCAACGCGGCAGGGCGGAGAGACCCAGTACTTC
12	.	.	TRBV24-1	TRBJ2-3	CATSDLEDVEYF	TGTGCCACCAGTGATTTGGAGGACGTGGAGTATTTT
13	.	many	TRBV7-6	TRBJ1-1	CASSGGGFTEAFF	TGTGCCAGCTCCGGAGGCGGTTTCACTGAAGCTTTCTTT
16	TRBD1	few	TRBV18	TRBJ2-2	CASSPWGQVNTGELFF	TGTGCCAGCTCACCATGGGGACAGGTGAACACCGGGGAGCTGTTTTTT
16	TRBD2	many	TRBV7-2	TRBJ2-5	CASSLSTGLGQETQYF	TGTGCCAGCAGCTTATCGACGGGACTAGGCCAAGAGACCCAGTACTTC